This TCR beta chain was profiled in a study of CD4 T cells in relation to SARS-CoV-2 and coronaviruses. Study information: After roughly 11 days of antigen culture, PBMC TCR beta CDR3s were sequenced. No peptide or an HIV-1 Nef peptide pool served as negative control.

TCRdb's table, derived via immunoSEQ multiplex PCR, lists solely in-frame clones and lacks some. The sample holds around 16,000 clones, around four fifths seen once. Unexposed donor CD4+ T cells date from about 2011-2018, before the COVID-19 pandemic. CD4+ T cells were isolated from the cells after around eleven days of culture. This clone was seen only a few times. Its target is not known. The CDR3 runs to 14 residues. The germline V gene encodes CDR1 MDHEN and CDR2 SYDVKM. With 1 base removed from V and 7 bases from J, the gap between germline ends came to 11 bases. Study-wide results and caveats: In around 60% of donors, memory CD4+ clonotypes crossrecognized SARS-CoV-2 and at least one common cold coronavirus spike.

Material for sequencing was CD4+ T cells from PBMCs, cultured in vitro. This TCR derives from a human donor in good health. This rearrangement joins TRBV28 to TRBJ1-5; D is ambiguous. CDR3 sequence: CASSLSGSVQPQHF. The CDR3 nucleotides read TGTGCCAGCAGTTTATCGGGGTCAGTGCAGCCCCAGCATTTT. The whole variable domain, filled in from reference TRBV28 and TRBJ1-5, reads DVKVTQSSRYLVKRTGEKVFLECVQDMDHENMFWYRQDPGLGLRLIYFSYDVKMKEKGDIPEGYSVSREKKERFSLILESASTNQTSMYLCASSLSGSVQPQHFGDGTRLSIL.